The next 2 T cell receptor beta chains were all read from a single sample in a study of post-analysis software for immune sequencing data. General observations from the study: A handful of TRBV segments occurring more often in patients than controls included TRBV5-6, TRBV5-1 and TRBV20-1.

TCR beta cDNA libraries included unique molecular identifiers. TCRdb recomputed calls from the PCR reads with MiXCR, one row per CDR3 protein. The sample shows 350,000 to 450,000 distinct CDR3 sequences, around a third of them seen only once. The antigens for these receptors are not known. Sequencing input: blood. These receptors were obtained from a girl between 5 and 17 years old with multiple sclerosis.

The table lists this clonotype with a few counts. The chain recombines TRBV7-9 with TRBJ2-7; D assignment may be TRBD1 or TRBD2 (5 bases each). Germline CDR1 reads SEHNR; CDR2 reads FQNEAQ (reference sequence). This CDR3 contains 14 residues. Trimming left V 5 bases short and J 5 bases short, with 16 bases between. The chain's CDR3 is CASSRSVEGNEQYF. As DNA, the CDR3 is TGTGCCAGCAGCCGCTCAGTTGAGGGGAACGAGCAGTACTTC.

V gene TRBV7-9 combines with J gene TRBJ2-7; the D call may be TRBD1 or TRBD2 (5 bases each). V lost 8 bases to trimming and J lost 6 bases, with 11 bases between them. The CDR3 contains 11 residues. Germline-derived CDR1 and CDR2 are SEHNR and FQNEAQ (reference sequence). The CDR3 nucleotides are TGTGCCAGCGGCGAGAGGGGCGAGCAGTACTTC. Translated: CASGERGEQYF.